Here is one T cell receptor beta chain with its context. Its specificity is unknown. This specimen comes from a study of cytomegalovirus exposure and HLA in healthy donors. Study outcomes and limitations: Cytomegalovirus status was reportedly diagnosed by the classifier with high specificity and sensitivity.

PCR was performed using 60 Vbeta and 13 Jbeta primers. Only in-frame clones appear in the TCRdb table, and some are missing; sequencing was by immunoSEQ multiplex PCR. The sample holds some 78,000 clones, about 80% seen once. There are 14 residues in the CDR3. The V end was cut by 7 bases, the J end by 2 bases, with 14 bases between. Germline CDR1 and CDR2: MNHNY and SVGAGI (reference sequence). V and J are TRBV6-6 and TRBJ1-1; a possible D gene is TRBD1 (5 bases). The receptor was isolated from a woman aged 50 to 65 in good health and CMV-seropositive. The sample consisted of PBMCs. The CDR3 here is CASKLQDLNTEAFF. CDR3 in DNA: TGTGCCAGCAAATTACAGGACCTTAACACTGAAGCTTTCTTT.